The clone carrying this T cell receptor beta chain has a handful of counts. TCRdb's table, derived via immunoSEQ multiplex PCR, lists solely in-frame clones and lacks some. The sample includes about 150,000 clones, 80% to 90% seen only once; the top ten take about 7.2%. This record comes from a study of blood T cell repertoires in COVID-19. Donors in Cohort 3 counted as recovered after two negative PCRs, clearance, or symptom resolution. V was trimmed by 4 bases and J by 0 bases, leaving 11 bases between them. CDR1 is SGHKS and CDR2 is YYEKEE in the germline V gene (reference sequence). The CDR3 has 15 amino acids.

This chain joins TRBV5-5 and TRBJ2-1; TRBD2 is a possible D gene (6 bases). Sequencing was carried out using PBMCs or T cells enriched from blood (not recorded which). This receptor was obtained from a man in his forties or fifties who had recovered from COVID-19. CDR3 DNA: TGTGCCAGCAGCCACCGGGAGACCTCCTACAATGAGCAGTTCTTC. Its protein is CASSHRETSYNEQFF.